One sample yielded the 20 T cell receptor beta chains listed below, sequenced in a study of CD8+CD57+ T cells in acquired aplastic anemia. TCR beta VDJ and CDR3 profiling used genomic DNA as template. TCRdb fed the reads into MiXCR, producing one record per CDR3 protein. The table includes some 150,000 distinct CDR3 sequences, around 48% detected once. The sequenced patients had an expansion of CD8+CD57+ cells seen by flow cytometry. The sample taken for sequencing was sorted CD4+, CD8+, or CD8+CD57+ T cells (not recorded which) from PBMCs. The receptors derive from a human donor with aplastic anemia.

This clonotype has at least ten counts. The V and J genes are TRBV6-1 and TRBJ2-2; D uncertain. CDR3 length: 13 amino acids. Germline V lookup: CDR1 MNHNS, CDR2 SASEGT. V was trimmed by 6 bases and J by 4 bases, leaving 9 bases between them. The CDR3 reads CASSAHFTGELFF. The CDR3 nucleotides read TGTGCCAGCAGCGCCCACTTCACCGGGGAGCTGTTTTTT.

This clonotype was recorded at least ten times. The chain combines TRBV6-1 with TRBJ1-1, with TRBD1 matching over 7 bases. From germline, CDR1 is MNHNS and CDR2 SASEGT. The CDR3 has 14 residues. J was trimmed by 4 bases and V by 5 bases; bases with no gene match: 7. CDR3 in amino acids: CASSQQGSGTEAFF. CDR3 bases: TGTGCCAGCAGTCAACAGGGGAGTGGCACTGAAGCTTTCTTT.

Of note for this clonotype: A much larger clone lies a single base off, so this may be a read error. The gene calls are TRBV12-3 or TRBV12-4 and TRBJ1-3; D is uncertain. The CDR3 runs to 13 residues. V lost 8 bases and J 3 bases, leaving 11 bases between the germline ends. The CDR3 bases are TGTGCCAGCCTCCAATGGGTTGGAAACACCATATATTTT. Protein sequence: CASLQWVGNTIYF.

This sequence joins TRBV20-1 and TRBJ2-7; 12 nucleotides line up with TRBD2. The CDR3 totals 12 residues. Germline values: CDR1 DFQATT, CDR2 SNEGSKA (reference sequence). Unmatched junction bases numbered 7, after V lost 3 bases and J lost 13 bases. CDR3 residues: CSASPGTSGSYF. CDR3 DNA: TGCAGTGCTAGTCCCGGGACTAGCGGGTCATACTTC.

This clonotype was recorded at least ten times. The chain combines TRBV7-9 with TRBJ2-2; tentatively, D is TRBD2 (6 bases). Per germline, CDR1 SEHNR and CDR2 FQNEAQ (reference sequence). Trimming removed 3 bases from V and 7 bases from J, with 15 bases in between. This CDR3 is 15 amino acids long. CDR3 in amino acids: CASSFGAGYGGELFF. CDR3 nucleotide sequence: TGTGCCAGCAGCTTTGGCGCGGGATATGGCGGGGAGCTGTTTTTT.

The V and J genes are TRBV14 and TRBJ2-2; D may be TRBD1 (6 bases). Germline loops: CDR1 SGHDN, CDR2 FVKESK. The CDR3 runs to 14 residues. The V end was cut by 0 bases, the J end by 11 bases, with 13 bases between. The CDR3 protein is CASSQEWYREELFF. The CDR3 nucleotides are TGTGCCAGCAGCCAAGAGTGGTACAGGGAAGAGCTGTTTTTT.

This clonotype was detected once. This may be a read error: a much more frequent sequence differs by one nucleotide. The chain links TRBV6-5 to TRBJ2-3; D remains ambiguous. From germline, CDR1 is MNHEY and CDR2 SVGAGI. The CDR3 runs to 14 residues. In DNA, the CDR3 is TGTGCCGGCAGTTACTTTACCACGACAGATACGCAGTATTTT. This gives the protein CAGSYFTTTDTQYF.

This clonotype was counted at least ten times. The rearrangement joins TRBV29-1 to TRBJ1-1, with D possibly matching TRBD1 (5 bases). The CDR3 loop spans 14 amino acids. The ends were cut back, 6 bases at V and 0 bases at J, with 14 bases in the middle. Germline V gene lookup returns CDR1 SQVTM and CDR2 ANQGSEA. CDR3 DNA sequence: TGCAGCGTGGATGGGACGGGAATGAACACTGAAGCTTTCTTT. It is translated as CSVDGTGMNTEAFF.

At least ten counts were recorded for this clonotype. The V and J genes are TRBV5-4 and TRBJ2-7; possibly TRBD2 for D (5 bases). CDR3 size: 12 residues. Trimming left V 0 bases short and J 5 bases short, with 6 bases between. Germline CDR1 SGHNT, CDR2 YYREEE (reference sequence). DNA for the CDR3: TGTGCCAGCAGCTTGGGGCGGGACGAGCAGTACTTC. Protein sequence: CASSLGRDEQYF.

This rearrangement joins TRBV10-1 to TRBJ1-5; 8 bases line up with TRBD1. Per germline, CDR1 WNHNN and CDR2 SYGVQD (reference sequence). The V gene end was trimmed by 8 bases and the J gene end by 2 bases; junction bases not matched to a gene: 14. This CDR3 spans 17 amino acids. The CDR3 here is CASPRDSTGERNQPQHF. The CDR3 coding sequence is TGCGCCAGCCCCAGAGACTCGACAGGGGAGCGCAATCAGCCCCAGCATTTT.

The V and J genes are TRBV12-3 or TRBV12-4 and TRBJ2-2; 7 bases match TRBD2. V lost 7 bases to trimming and J lost 2 bases; unmatched junction nucleotides: 10. The CDR3 has 16 amino acids. The CDR3 DNA reads TGTGCCAGCAATCGCCGGGGAGGGTTCAACACCGGGGAGCTGTTTTTT. It specifies CASNRRGGFNTGELFF.

The table lists this clonotype with many counts. The J gene is TRBJ2-5, the V gene TRBV11-3; tentatively, D is TRBD1 (5 bases). The V end was cut by 2 bases, the J end by 5 bases, with 12 bases between. The CDR3 is 14 residues long. Germline CDR1 is SGHNT and CDR2 is YENEEA. CDR3 DNA sequence: TGTGCCAGCAGCTTAAGGACCGCAGGGGAGACCCAGTACTTC. Translated: CASSLRTAGETQYF.

This clonotype showed up many times. This sequence joins TRBV25-1 and TRBJ1-5, with TRBD1 as a possible D gene (6 bases). CDR3 size: 16 residues. With 4 bases removed from V and 0 bases from J, the gap between germline ends came to 13 bases. In germline, CDR1 is MGHDK, CDR2 SYGVNS. CDR3 bases: TGTGCCAGCAGTGTAGGAGGGGGGGTTAGCAATCAGCCCCAGCATTTT. Protein sequence: CASSVGGGVSNQPQHF.

This clonotype appeared many times. The chain carries TRBV7-2 and TRBJ2-3, with 12 nucleotides matching TRBD2. The V and J ends lost 5 bases and 5 bases, in that order; junction bases with no gene match: 8. Germline lookup yields CDR1 SGHTA and CDR2 FQGNSA. There are 16 residues in the CDR3. The CDR3 reads CASSLRLAGDLDTQYF. The CDR3, as DNA: TGTGCCAGCAGCCTTCGACTAGCGGGGGACTTAGATACGCAGTATTTT.

The chain couples TRBV19 to TRBJ1-2, with no clear D. There are 11 residues in the CDR3. Germline V gives CDR1 LNHDA, CDR2 SQIVND (reference sequence). V was pared by 5 bases and J by 12 bases, with 13 bases between. In DNA, the CDR3 is TGTGCCAGTAGTTATGGGTCTGGAAACACCTTC. It is translated as CASSYGSGNTF.

The CDR3 sequence is CASSLSGGGSEQYF. CDR3 bases: TGTGCCAGCAGCTTGTCAGGGGGGGGGAGCGAGCAGTACTTC. The J gene is TRBJ2-7, the V gene TRBV5-4; D possibly matches TRBD1 or TRBD2 (7 bases each). Trimming stripped 1 base from V and 6 bases from J, with 14 bases between. Per germline, CDR1 SGHNT and CDR2 YYREEE (reference sequence). The CDR3 sequence is 14 residues long.

This clonotype was counted between two and nine times. V gene TRBV15 combines with J gene TRBJ2-2, with D perhaps being TRBD1 or TRBD2 (5 bases each). The CDR3 contains 16 residues. Germline assignment: CDR1 LNHNV and CDR2 YYDKDF (reference sequence). V was shortened by 0 bases and J by 4 bases, with 12 bases between the two germline ends. Here the CDR3 DNA reads TGTGCCACCAGCAGAGATCGGGGCGCGGGCACCGGGGAGCTGTTTTTT. Protein product: CATSRDRGAGTGELFF. Using reference TRBV15 and TRBJ2-2 for the parts outside the CDR3, the full variable domain is DAMVIQNPRYQVTQFGKPVTLSCSQTLNHNVMYWYQQKSSQAPKLLFHYYDKDFNNEADTPDNFQSRRPNTSFCFLDIRSPGLGDTAMYLCATSRDRGAGTGELFFGEGSRLTVL.

V is TRBV7-6 and J is TRBJ2-7, with 11 bases aligning to TRBD1. Looked up from germline, CDR1 is SGHVS and CDR2 is FNYEAQ. V gave up 2 bases and J gave up 4 bases; unmatched junction bases: 13. The CDR3 consists of 18 residues. The DNA for the CDR3 is TGTGCCAGCAGCTTACACCATTCAGAGGACAGGGGGCGGTACGAGCAGTACTTC. Its translation is CASSLHHSEDRGRYEQYF.

Many counts were recorded for this clonotype. The chain is built from TRBV7-2 and TRBJ2-7, with D tentatively TRBD1 (6 bases). Germline values: CDR1 SGHTA, CDR2 FQGNSA. This CDR3 comprises 14 residues. V was shortened by 1 base and J by 5 bases, with 12 bases between the two germline ends. The CDR3, as DNA: TGTGCCAGCAGCTTAGGGGCAGGGGTCAACGAGCAGTACTTC. This sequence encodes CASSLGAGVNEQYF.

This clonotype was found many times. This rearrangement joins TRBV20-1 to TRBJ2-7; a possible D gene is TRBD2 (7 bases). This CDR3 has 12 amino acids. The germline V and J ends were trimmed by 6 bases and 6 bases, with 15 bases remaining between them. Germline CDR1 DFQATT, CDR2 SNEGSKA (reference sequence). The CDR3 DNA reads TGCAGTGCGGGGGGGGCCAGATCCGAGCAGTACTTC. Protein sequence: CSAGGARSEQYF.